One and the same sample provided the 15 T cell receptor beta chains below, sequenced in a study of T cell repertoires in cytomegalovirus infection. MiXCR was run by TCRdb on the reads, yielding one entry per CDR3 protein. The repertoire consists of more than 40,000 distinct CDR3 sequences, with over 20% occurring once and the leading ten covering roughly 90%. Their target antigens are unknown. The material sequenced was CD8+ T cells from cultured PBMCs, taken from culture after CMV antigen stimulation. Source of these receptors: a human donor in good health (CMV status not recorded). Some clones in this sample may be carry-over from other donors' samples.

The V gene is TRBV6-2 or TRBV6-3, the J gene TRBJ2-7; TRBD2 agrees at 8 bases. V lost 2 bases, J lost 6 bases, and 9 bases stayed unmatched. Germline V gene data show CDR1 as MNHEY and CDR2 as SVGEGT. CDR3 length: 15 residues. In nucleotides, the CDR3 is TGTGCCAGCAGTTACCGCAGAGGTAGCGGGGCCGAGCAGTACTTC. Translation: CASSYRRGSGAEQYF.

V usage is TRBV7-9 and J usage is TRBJ1-3, with D possibly matching TRBD1 (5 bases). The CDR3 is made up of 17 amino acids. V dropped 6 bases and J dropped 0 bases, with 18 bases sitting between them. CDR1 is SEHNR and CDR2 is FQNEAQ in the germline V gene (reference sequence). CDR3 protein: CASRFRDLSSSGNTIYF. The CDR3 nucleotides read TGTGCCAGCAGATTCCGGGACTTAAGCTCCTCTGGAAACACCATATATTTT. Looking up the rest from reference TRBV7-9 and TRBJ1-3 gives the full variable domain: DTGVSQNPRHKITKRGQNVTFRCDPISEHNRLYWYRQTLGQGPEFLTYFQNEAQLEKSRLLSDRFSAERPKGSFSTLEIQRTEQGDSAMYLCASRFRDLSSSGNTIYFGEGSWLTVV.

This chain uses TRBV5-5 with TRBJ1-2; D unclear. Trimming took 2 bases from V and 4 from J, leaving 9 bases between them. The CDR3 has 13 amino acids. From germline, CDR1 is SGHKS and CDR2 YYEKEE (reference sequence). Here the CDR3 DNA reads TGTGCCAGCAGCTTTCCAGAATTCTATGGCTACACCTTC. Its translation: CASSFPEFYGYTF.

In this sample, this clonotype turned up a few times. The chain has TRBV27 and TRBJ2-1; perhaps TRBD2 as D (6 bases). The germline gives CDR1 MNHEY, CDR2 SMNVEV (reference sequence). V was pared by 0 bases and J by 4 bases, with 10 bases between. The CDR3 covers 15 residues. The CDR3 protein is CASSLSLARYNEQFF. The CDR3, as DNA: TGTGCCAGCAGTTTATCGCTAGCGAGATACAATGAGCAGTTCTTC.

This clonotype has a handful of counts. V gene TRBV4-3 combines with J gene TRBJ2-1; 10 bases are shared with TRBD2. Germline loops: CDR1 LGHNA, CDR2 YSLEER. Trimming at V came to 0 bases and at J to 6 bases, leaving 5 bases not matched to a gene. There are 16 residues in the CDR3. DNA for the CDR3: TGCGCCAGCAGCCAAGATCTAGCGGGGGCGGGCAATGAGCAGTTCTTC. It encodes CASSQDLAGAGNEQFF.

Comments on this clonotype: A much larger clone is a single base away; this may be a read error. The chain recombines TRBV7-4 with TRBJ1-1, with D tentatively TRBD1 (6 bases). Trimming left V 7 bases short and J 1 base short, with 10 bases between. The germline gives CDR1 SGHVT, CDR2 SQSDAQ. The CDR3 is made up of 13 amino acids. CDR3 loop: CASNPTGNTEAFF. The CDR3, as DNA: TGTGCCAGCAACCCGACAGGGAACACTGAAGCTTTCTTT.

There are a few counts of this clonotype. J is TRBJ2-7 and V is TRBV12-5, with D perhaps assigned TRBD1 or TRBD2 (5 bases each). CDR3 length equals 12 residues. Germline lookup yields CDR1 LGHNT and CDR2 FRNRAP. V lost 6 bases and J lost 7, with 13 bases in between. The CDR3, as DNA: TGTGCTAGTGGAGTGGGACCCTTAGAGCAGTACTTC. Protein product: CASGVGPLEQYF.

The J gene is TRBJ2-5, the V gene TRBV11-2, with a tentative D call TRBD2 (5 bases). CDR1 is SGHAT, CDR2 FQNNGV, per germline. The CDR3 runs to 21 residues. The ends were cut back, 4 bases at V and 5 bases at J, with 35 bases in the middle. DNA of the CDR3: TGTGCCAGCAGCTCAACACCCAAATTTACTAGGGTGACTGCGCGAGAGGAGACCCAGTACTTC. Translation gives CASSSTPKFTRVTAREETQYF.

This clonotype was seen only a few times. The rearrangement joins TRBV12-3 or TRBV12-4 to TRBJ2-1; D not resolved. The CDR3 sequence is 12 residues long. V was clipped by 1 base and J by 7 bases, with 5 bases between them. CDR3 sequence reads: CASSLDRNEQFF. The CDR3 region has the DNA TGTGCCAGCAGTTTAGATAGAAATGAGCAGTTCTTC.

CDR3 residues: CASSHPLAGGTGANNEQFF. CDR3 bases: TGCGCCAGCAGCCACCCACTAGCGGGAGGTACGGGGGCCAACAATGAGCAGTTCTTC. This chain uses TRBV4-1 with TRBJ2-7; the match to TRBD2 covers 12 bases. The end of the DNA fits TRBJ2-1 better, so the J call may be wrong. Germline V gives CDR1 MGHRA, CDR2 YSYEKL. The CDR3 has 19 amino acids.

This clonotype was seen only a few times. CDR3 sequence: CASRSGQENSPLHF. In nucleotides, the CDR3 is TGTGCCAGCAGATCGGGACAGGAGAATTCACCCCTCCACTTT. V gene TRBV7-9 combines with J gene TRBJ1-6, with 8 bases aligning to TRBD1. The CDR3 sequence is 14 residues long. Per the germline V gene, CDR1 is SEHNR and CDR2 is FQNEAQ (reference sequence). The V and J ends lost 6 bases and 7 bases, in that order; junction bases with no gene match: 5.

The sample holds a few counts of this clonotype. The gene calls are TRBV7-9 and TRBJ2-7, with a tentative D call TRBD1 (6 bases). Trimming removed 5 bases from V and 6 bases from J, with 14 bases in between. The CDR3 length is 13 residues. CDR1 and CDR2 (germline): SEHNR, FQNEAQ (reference sequence). The CDR3 here is CASSLLTGPEQYF. Written as DNA, the CDR3 is TGTGCCAGCAGCCTTTTGACAGGCCCCGAGCAGTACTTC.

Only a few counts were recorded for this clonotype. The V call is TRBV6-2 or TRBV6-3, the J call TRBJ2-2; 8 nucleotides agree with TRBD2. V lost 7 bases to trimming and J lost 4 bases; unmatched junction nucleotides: 5. In germline, CDR1 is MNHEY, CDR2 SVGEGT. The CDR3 spans 14 residues. The CDR3 DNA reads as TGTGCCAGCACCCCCAGCGGGGGCACCGGGGAGCTGTTTTTT. Protein: CASTPSGGTGELFF.

The gene calls are TRBV7-9 and TRBJ2-1; 7 bases align to TRBD2. Trimming cost V 5 bases and J 6 bases; bases outside gene matches: 13. From germline, CDR1 is SEHNR and CDR2 FQNEAQ (reference sequence). This CDR3 has 16 amino acids. CDR3 amino acids: CASSPPGGKALNEQFF. CDR3 bases: TGTGCCAGCAGCCCGCCGGGGGGAAAGGCTCTCAATGAGCAGTTCTTC.

The rearrangement joins TRBV7-8 to TRBJ1-2; D uncertain. This CDR3 is built from 12 residues. CDR1 is SGHVS, CDR2 FQNEAQ, per germline. V was shortened by 5 bases and J by 8 bases, with 12 bases between the two germline ends. CDR3 loop: CASSPSLRGYTF. The CDR3 bases are TGTGCCAGCAGCCCTTCTCTGCGCGGCTACACCTTC.